This T cell receptor (beta chain) is from a study of blood T cell repertoires in COVID-19. Across the whole study: Nucleic acid was either cDNA or gDNA, and it came from T cells, B-cell-depleted T cells, or PBMCs.

In the authors' workflow: Using reference gene primer amplification, nucleated cell counts were estimated. Assay: immunoSEQ multiplex PCR; the TCRdb copy retains only in-frame clones and omits some. The V and J calls and clone size are taken from that table; D and trimming were inferred from the DNA. The sample has 380,000 or so clones, over 75% seen once. The CDR3 length is 16 residues. The germline CDR1 and CDR2 sequences are GTSNPN and SVGIG (reference sequence). V shed 0 bases and J shed 7 bases, with 16 bases lying between them. In assigning cohorts, the study relied on participant-reported clinical history.

The rearrangement joins TRBV30 to TRBJ1-6; tentative D call: TRBD1 (6 bases). The TCR originated in a woman in her thirties with acute COVID-19. The sequenced material came from PBMCs or T cells enriched from blood (not recorded which). The CDR3 region is CAWSVLAGAPNSPLHF. In DNA, the CDR3 is TGTGCCTGGAGTGTATTGGCAGGGGCCCCGAATTCACCCCTCCACTTT.